This TCR beta chain is from a study of vaccination effects on CD4 cells after COVID-19 (dated by TCRdb to between 2021 and 2023). A note on the overall study: In the ViraFEST assay, PBMC were stimulated with viral peptide pools, and antigen-specific CD4+ T cell clonotypes were then identified by expansion using TCR sequencing. A total of 10 COVID-19 convalescent patients and a few SARS-CoV-2-naive healthy vaccine recipients were included in the full study. Across the study, the median time from the second dose to post-vaccine sampling was 72 days (range 14 to 241). In both COVID-19 convalescent patients and infection-naive vaccine recipients, the study compared SARS-CoV-2 spike-specific CD4+ TCR repertoires from before mRNA vaccination with those from after it. In the study, cultures from other donors were sequenced using the Oncomine TCR Beta short-read assay on an Illumina iSeq 100. About 1.8 million PBMC per well were cultured with 9 to 10 ug/ml peptides in IMDM containing approximately 4.7% human AB serum, around 9.7 IU/ml IL-2 and gentamicin. The research as a whole found: Marked clonal contraction was observed in both infection-induced and vaccine-induced clones at late post-vaccination timepoints, consistent with waning T cell responses. The study was limited by a small number of convalescent patients and lacked early post-infection timepoints. Among healthy vaccine recipients, nearly all vaccine-induced clones were SARS-CoV-2 mono-reactive, and just 1 of 255 was cross-reactive with common cold coronaviruses.

Of note for this clone: The antigen this receptor binds is unknown. No qualities accompany the bases; no much larger clone lies one base away.

After about 10 days of culture, CD4+ T cells were isolated with the EasySep CD4+ T cell isolation kit. Each participant received two doses of an mRNA SARS-CoV-2 vaccine, either BNT162b2 or mRNA-1273. None of the healthy vaccine recipients had a prior SARS-CoV-2 infection, which was confirmed by nucleocapsid antibody tests that came back negative both before and after vaccination. Half of the culture medium was replaced with fresh IL-2-containing medium on days 3 and 7. Each peptide stimulation condition was cultured in triplicate wells unless otherwise noted. Using Ficoll-Paque Plus gradient centrifugation, PBMC were separated from whole blood and then either used fresh or cryopreserved at -140C. Genomic DNA was extracted from cultured CD4+ T cells with the QIAamp micro DNA kit. V is cut back by 0 bases and J by 15 bases, with 9 bases in the junction unmatched. From cysteine to phenylalanine, the CDR3 is 14 amino acids long. This entry keeps only the CDR3 DNA: 42 bases, framed from base 1. The germline V gene (reference sequence) sets CDR1 to LNHDA and CDR2 to SQIVND.

Library prep was done by the immunoSEQ multiplex PCR assay. TCR beta CDR3 sequencing was performed on DNA from the cultured, isolated CD4+ T cells. The study's processing was this. Non-productive TCR sequences were removed and reads were trimmed to the CDR3 region, keeping CDR3s of at least 7 amino acids. The MANAFEST web app was used to pick out antigen-specific clonotypes by comparing their expansion in peptide wells with that in reference cultures. For clones to be considered positive, expansion at FDR<0.05 versus reference and all other wells, an odds ratio above 5, and a frequency above 0.1% in two replicate wells were required. Cross-reactive clonotypes were defined as significantly expanded in SARS-CoV-2 spike wells and in at least one common cold coronavirus spike condition. CDR3 similarity was assessed by Levenshtein distance using the stringdist R package, and unrooted trees were constructed with ape in R 3.6.1. This immuneACCESS table, as held by TCRdb, lists in-frame sequences with V and J called but not all clones. Of the missing ones, under half trace to an unresolved V gene in checked studies; the others have no known cause. V, J and clone size were drawn from that table, and D and trimming were deduced from the DNA. Here the sample has fewer than 60,000 clones; about four fifths occur a single time. Roughly 4.2% of the sample goes to the ten largest clones.

The receptor was isolated from a human donor who received a COVID-19 vaccine. Sequenced material: CD4+ T cells from PBMCs cultured without peptide, taken after COVID-19 vaccination. The sequence is built from TRBV19 and TRBJ1-5; 9 nucleotides in the junction match TRBD1. CDR3 sequence: CASSIDPGTGRLHF. In nucleotide form, the sequence is TGTGCCAGTAGTATAGACCCCGGGACAGGGCGGCTGCATTTT.